These 23 T cell receptor beta chains originate from one sample sequenced in a study of blood T cell repertoires in COVID-19. Sequencing used immunoSEQ multiplex PCR; TCRdb keeps in-frame clones, though not all of them. The data show 55,000 to 65,000 clones, around 77% seen once. Material: peripheral blood. The source of these receptors is a man aged 55-75 years with acute or convalescent COVID-19.

This chain connects TRBV19 to TRBJ2-1; the match to TRBD2 covers 11 bases. This CDR3 spans 16 amino acids. J lost 4 bases, V lost 4 bases, and 6 bases had no gene match. The germline gives CDR1 LNHDA, CDR2 SQIVND (reference sequence). The CDR3 is CASSNLLAGVYNEQFF. CDR3 nucleotides: TGTGCCAGTAGTAACCTACTAGCGGGGGTGTACAATGAGCAGTTCTTC.

The chain recombines TRBV12-3 or TRBV12-4 with TRBJ1-5; perhaps TRBD1 as D (5 bases). V lost 3 bases, J lost 9 bases, and 9 bases lay in between. The CDR3 loop spans 12 amino acids. This CDR3 is CASSFMGGPQHF. The CDR3 coding sequence is TGTGCCAGCAGTTTCATGGGGGGGCCCCAGCATTTT.

V and J are TRBV5-4 and TRBJ1-2, with TRBD1 as a possible D gene (5 bases). From germline, CDR1 is SGHNT and CDR2 YYREEE (reference sequence). The CDR3 extends over 16 amino acids. Trimming shortened V by 0 bases and J by 7 bases, and 19 bases separated the two germline ends. CDR3 region: CASSLGPLRQYGGYTF. DNA for the CDR3: TGTGCCAGCAGCTTGGGTCCTCTAAGACAGTACGGTGGCTACACCTTC.

This chain uses TRBV24-1 with TRBJ2-3, with D unclear. The CDR3 runs 12 residues. V lost 5 bases, J lost 5 bases, and 7 bases lay in between. Germline lookup yields CDR1 KGHDR and CDR2 SFDVKD. The CDR3 loop is CATSVRGDTQYF. The CDR3 DNA reads as TGTGCCACCAGTGTCCGCGGAGATACGCAGTATTTT.

The genes are TRBV6-2 or TRBV6-3 and TRBJ2-5; 10 bases agree with TRBD2. Germline trimming cut 1 base from V and 4 bases from J; bases unmatched to any gene: 0. The CDR3 loop spans 14 amino acids. The germline V gene has CDR1 MNHEY and CDR2 SVGEGT. CDR3 sequence: CASSYWTSGETQYF. DNA for the CDR3: TGTGCCAGCAGTTACTGGACTAGCGGAGAGACCCAGTACTTC.

The gene calls are TRBV7-6 and TRBJ2-2; TRBD1 agrees at 9 bases. The germline V gene has CDR1 SGHVS and CDR2 FNYEAQ. The CDR3 spans 15 residues. Germline trimming cut 5 bases from V and 3 bases from J; bases unmatched to any gene: 4. CDR3 in amino acids: CASSPRTGDTGELFF. CDR3 DNA: TGTGCCAGCAGCCCCCGGACAGGGGACACCGGGGAGCTGTTTTTT.

V is TRBV9 and J is TRBJ2-3; D gene unclear. Trimming took 0 bases from V and 0 from J, leaving 8 bases between them. Germline assignment: CDR1 SGDLS and CDR2 YYNGEE. This CDR3 has 15 residues. Here the CDR3 DNA reads TGTGCCAGCAGCGTAGCTGGCTCCAGCACAGATACGCAGTATTTT. Protein sequence: CASSVAGSSTDTQYF.

The rearrangement joins TRBV4-2 to TRBJ2-3, with 11 bases identical to TRBD2. This CDR3 spans 17 amino acids. Germline lookup yields CDR1 LGHNA and CDR2 YNFKEQ. V gave up 4 bases and J gave up 2 bases; unmatched junction bases: 8. CDR3 region: CASSLEGSGGVTDTQYF. The CDR3 DNA reads TGTGCCAGCAGCCTAGAAGGTAGCGGGGGGGTCACAGATACGCAGTATTTT.

The rearrangement joins TRBV19 to TRBJ1-5, with D possibly TRBD1 on 6 matching bases. This CDR3 has 18 residues. Germline CDR1 is LNHDA and CDR2 is SQIVND (reference sequence). Trimming removed 5 bases from V and 0 bases from J, with 20 bases in between. CDR3 coding DNA: TGTGCCAGTAGTCCCCGGGCAGGGGATTGGGTTAGCAATCAGCCCCAGCATTTT. It is translated as CASSPRAGDWVSNQPQHF.

The chain combines TRBV30 with TRBJ2-3; no definite D call. This CDR3 has 12 residues. With 0 bases removed from V and 5 bases from J, the gap between germline ends came to 6 bases. Germline-derived CDR1 and CDR2 are GTSNPN and SVGIG (reference sequence). CDR3 sequence: CAWSVIRDTQYF. The DNA for the CDR3 is TGTGCCTGGAGTGTAATTCGAGATACGCAGTATTTT.

The chain employs TRBV29-1 and TRBJ2-7, with D tentatively TRBD1 (5 bases). V was clipped by 7 bases and J by 7 bases, with 20 bases between them. The germline V gene encodes CDR1 SQVTM and CDR2 ANQGSEA. The CDR3 is made up of 13 amino acids. The CDR3, as DNA: TGCAGCGATTCCGAGACAGCTATCCTAGAGCAGTACTTC. It specifies CSDSETAILEQYF.

The chain carries TRBV5-1 and TRBJ1-1; D ambiguous. The V gene's germline CDR1 is SGHRS and CDR2 YFSETQ. V lost 3 bases and J lost 2, with 11 bases in between. The CDR3 has 14 residues. The chain's CDR3 is CASSSDEGNTEAFF. For the CDR3, the DNA is TGCGCCAGCAGCTCGGATGAGGGCAACACTGAAGCTTTCTTT.

This clone was recorded once. The chain carries TRBV12-3 or TRBV12-4 and TRBJ1-2; D perhaps matches TRBD1 (5 bases). This CDR3 is built from 12 residues. V was cut by 2 bases and J by 8 bases, with 9 bases left in between. The DNA for the CDR3 is TGTGCCAGCAGTTTAAGGAGGGACGGCTACACCTTC. As protein: CASSLRRDGYTF.

This clone appeared a single time. The genes are TRBV18 and TRBJ1-6, with D maybe TRBD1 (6 bases). Germline CDR1 reads KGHSH; CDR2 reads LQKENI. CDR3 size: 15 residues. The ends were cut back, 4 bases at V and 4 bases at J, with 11 bases in the middle. CDR3 nucleotide sequence: TGTGCCAGCTCACGGGAGGGGGATTATAATTCACCCCTCCACTTT. The encoded protein is CASSREGDYNSPLHF.

CDR3 protein: CATSDLRRVQYF. DNA for the CDR3: TGTGCCACCAGTGATTTGCGGCGGGTGCAGTATTTT. The chain couples TRBV24-1 to TRBJ2-3, with a possible D match to TRBD2 (5 bases). CDR1 and CDR2 (germline): KGHDR, SFDVKD. CDR3 length: 12 residues. Trimming took 0 bases from V and 11 from J, leaving 8 bases between them.

V is TRBV27 and J is TRBJ1-1; D remains ambiguous. Germline-derived CDR1 and CDR2 are MNHEY and SMNVEV (reference sequence). The V end was cut by 6 bases, the J end by 3 bases, with 11 bases between. The CDR3 is made up of 13 amino acids. DNA for the CDR3: TGTGCCAGCAGCTCAGACAAGGACACTGAAGCTTTCTTT. Encoded protein: CASSSDKDTEAFF.

The chain is built from TRBV5-1 and TRBJ1-6, with no clear D. With 7 bases removed from V and 6 bases from J, the gap between germline ends came to 17 bases. CDR1 is SGHRS and CDR2 is YFSETQ in the germline V gene. The CDR3 is 15 amino acids. Here the CDR3 reads CASLGLSGSNSPLHF. CDR3 bases: TGCGCCAGCTTAGGATTGTCGGGGAGTAATTCACCCCTCCACTTT.

The chain carries TRBV5-4 and TRBJ1-2; a possible D gene is TRBD1 (6 bases). The CDR3 runs 14 residues. V lost 2 bases and J lost 4, with 12 bases in between. The germline gives CDR1 SGHNT, CDR2 YYREEE (reference sequence). The CDR3 loop reads CASSFDRQFYGYTF. The CDR3, as DNA: TGTGCCAGCAGCTTTGACAGGCAATTCTATGGCTACACCTTC.

The gene calls are TRBV6-5 and TRBJ1-1, with TRBD1 matching over 8 bases. The V gene end was trimmed by 11 bases and the J gene end by 0 bases; junction bases not matched to a gene: 5. This CDR3 comprises 13 residues. From germline, CDR1 is MNHEY and CDR2 SVGAGI. CDR3 coding DNA: TGTGCCGGGAGGACAGGGCTGAACACTGAAGCTTTCTTT. This encodes CAGRTGLNTEAFF.

The chain links TRBV5-1 to TRBJ1-4, with unresolved D. The CDR3 sequence is 13 residues long. Germline V gene sequence: CDR1 SGHRS, CDR2 YFSETQ. V was clipped by 7 bases and J by 5 bases, with 12 bases between them. This CDR3 reads CASRSAPNEKLFF. As DNA, the CDR3 is TGCGCCAGCCGCAGCGCACCAAATGAAAAACTGTTTTTT.

The rearrangement joins TRBV27 to TRBJ2-1; 11 positions agree with TRBD2. The CDR3 runs to 15 residues. CDR1 and CDR2 (germline): MNHEY, SMNVEV (reference sequence). Unmatched junction bases numbered 9, after V lost 8 bases and J lost 6 bases. Here the CDR3 reads CASCTLAGASNEQFF. The CDR3 DNA reads TGTGCCAGCTGCACACTAGCGGGGGCCTCCAATGAGCAGTTCTTC.

A remark on this clone: At one boundary the junction diverges from the germline segment, which might be a read error. This sequence joins TRBV7-7 and TRBJ2-3, with 8 bases lining up with TRBD2. The CDR3 is 16 amino acids. Germline CDR1 is SSHAT and CDR2 is FNYEAQ (reference sequence). The CDR3 spells CASSLGAAGGTDTQYF. The CDR3 nucleotides read TGTGCTAGCAGCTTAGGGGCAGCGGGGGGCACAGATACGCAGTATTTT.

This clone was observed a single time. The V gene is TRBV19, the J gene TRBJ1-2; 7 bases are shared with TRBD1. V lost 3 bases, J lost 0 bases, and 7 bases stayed unmatched. The germline gives CDR1 LNHDA, CDR2 SQIVND (reference sequence). This CDR3 is 16 amino acids long. CDR3 nucleotides: TGTGCCAGTAGTATCGGTGGGGACAGCGCTAACTATGGCTACACCTTC. It codes for CASSIGGDSANYGYTF.